This T cell receptor (beta chain) was identified during a study of blood T cell repertoires in COVID-19. Study-wide context: Samples came from the United States, Italy and Spain, spanning acute and convalescent COVID-19. The cDNA or gDNA used as material had been derived from T cells, B-cell-depleted T cells, or PBMCs.

V dropped 2 bases and J dropped 5 bases, with 11 bases sitting between them. The CDR3 spans 14 residues. The germline CDR1 and CDR2 sequences are SGHTA and FQGTGA. Study processing details: The authors estimated nucleated cell counts from reference gene primer amplification. TCRdb's table, derived via immunoSEQ multiplex PCR, lists solely in-frame clones and lacks some. V and J calls and clone size are those listed in that table; D and trimming were worked out from the DNA. The sample has about 70,000 clones, 75% to 90% seen once. As for this clone: The same CDR3 can be traced to other DNA sequences in this sample.

The sample taken for sequencing was peripheral blood. The chain combines TRBV7-3 with TRBJ2-3, with D maybe TRBD2 (5 bases). This sequence originates from a woman over 75 with active or convalescent COVID-19. DNA of the CDR3: TGTGCCAGCAGCTTAGGGTCTGCGGGAGATACGCAGTATTTT. It yields the protein CASSLGSAGDTQYF. The whole variable domain, remainder taken from reference TRBV7-3 and TRBJ2-3, is GAGVSQTPSNKVTEKGKYVELRCDPISGHTALYWYRQSLGQGPEFLIYFQGTGAADDSGLPNDRFFAVRPEGSVSTLKIQRTERGDSAVYLCASSLGSAGDTQYFGPGTRLTVL.